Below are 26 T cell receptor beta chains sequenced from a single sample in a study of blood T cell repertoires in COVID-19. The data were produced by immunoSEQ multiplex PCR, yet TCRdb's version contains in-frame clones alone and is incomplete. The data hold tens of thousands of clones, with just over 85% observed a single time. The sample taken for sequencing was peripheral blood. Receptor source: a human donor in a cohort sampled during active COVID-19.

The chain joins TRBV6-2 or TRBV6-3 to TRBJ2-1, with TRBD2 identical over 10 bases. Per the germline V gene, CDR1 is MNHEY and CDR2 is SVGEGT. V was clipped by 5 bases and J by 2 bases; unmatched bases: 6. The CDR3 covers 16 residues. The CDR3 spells CASSTRLAGAYNEQFF. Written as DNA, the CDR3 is TGTGCCAGCAGTACTAGACTAGCGGGTGCCTACAATGAGCAGTTCTTC.

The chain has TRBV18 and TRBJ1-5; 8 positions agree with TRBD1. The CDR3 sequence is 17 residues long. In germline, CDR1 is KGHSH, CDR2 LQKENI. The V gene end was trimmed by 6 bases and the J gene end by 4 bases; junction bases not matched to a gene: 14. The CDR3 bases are TGTGCCAGCTCCGCGGCCTCAAACGACAGGGGAAATCAGCCCCAGCATTTT. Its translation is CASSAASNDRGNQPQHF.

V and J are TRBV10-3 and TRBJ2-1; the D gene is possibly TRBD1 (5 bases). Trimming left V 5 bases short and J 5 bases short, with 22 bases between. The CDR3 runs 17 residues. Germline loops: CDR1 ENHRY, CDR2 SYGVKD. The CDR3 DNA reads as TGTGCCATCAGTATAATACCAGGGTTGGACGGAAACAATGAGCAGTTCTTC. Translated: CAISIIPGLDGNNEQFF.

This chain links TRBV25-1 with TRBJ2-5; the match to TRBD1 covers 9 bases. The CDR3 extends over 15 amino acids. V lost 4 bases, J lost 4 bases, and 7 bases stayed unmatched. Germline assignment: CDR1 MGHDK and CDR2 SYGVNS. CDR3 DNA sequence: TGTGCCAGCAGTGCGGCACAGGGGGCTACAGAGACCCAGTACTTC. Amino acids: CASSAAQGATETQYF.

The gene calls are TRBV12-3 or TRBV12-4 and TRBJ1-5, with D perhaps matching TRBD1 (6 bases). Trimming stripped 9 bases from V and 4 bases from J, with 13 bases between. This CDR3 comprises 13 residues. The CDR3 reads CASSQGGNQPQHF. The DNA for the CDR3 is TGTGCCAGTTCACAGGGAGGGAATCAGCCCCAGCATTTT.

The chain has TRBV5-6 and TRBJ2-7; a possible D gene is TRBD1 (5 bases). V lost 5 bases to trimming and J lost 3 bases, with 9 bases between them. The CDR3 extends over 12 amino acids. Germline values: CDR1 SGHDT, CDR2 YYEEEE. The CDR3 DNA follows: TGTGCCAGCAGGGGAAGGGGCTACGAGCAGTACTTC. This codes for CASRGRGYEQYF.

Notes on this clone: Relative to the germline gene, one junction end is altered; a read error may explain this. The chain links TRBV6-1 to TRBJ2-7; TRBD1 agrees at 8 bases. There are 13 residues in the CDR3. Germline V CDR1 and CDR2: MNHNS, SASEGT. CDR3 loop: CASSEDRGYEQYF. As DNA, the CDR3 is TGTGCCAGCAGCGAAGACAGGGGCTACGAGCAGTACTTC.

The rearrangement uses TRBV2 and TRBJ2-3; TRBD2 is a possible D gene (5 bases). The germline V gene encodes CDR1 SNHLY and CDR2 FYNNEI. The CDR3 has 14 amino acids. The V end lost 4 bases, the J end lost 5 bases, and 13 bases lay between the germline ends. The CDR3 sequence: CASSGESELDTQYF. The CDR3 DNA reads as TGTGCCAGCAGTGGGGAGTCCGAGCTAGATACGCAGTATTTT.

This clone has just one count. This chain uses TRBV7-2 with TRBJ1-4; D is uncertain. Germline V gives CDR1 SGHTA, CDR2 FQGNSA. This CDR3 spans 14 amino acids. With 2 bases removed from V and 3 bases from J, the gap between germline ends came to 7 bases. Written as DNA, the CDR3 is TGTGCCAGCAGCTTACGCAGGTCTAATGAAAAACTGTTTTTT. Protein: CASSLRRSNEKLFF.

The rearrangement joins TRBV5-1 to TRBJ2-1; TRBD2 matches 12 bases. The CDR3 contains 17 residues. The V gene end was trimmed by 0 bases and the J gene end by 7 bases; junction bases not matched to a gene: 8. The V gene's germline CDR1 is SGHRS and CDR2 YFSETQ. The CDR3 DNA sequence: TGCGCCAGCAGCTTGGGACTAGCGGGGGATCAAATAAATGAGCAGTTCTTC. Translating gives CASSLGLAGDQINEQFF.

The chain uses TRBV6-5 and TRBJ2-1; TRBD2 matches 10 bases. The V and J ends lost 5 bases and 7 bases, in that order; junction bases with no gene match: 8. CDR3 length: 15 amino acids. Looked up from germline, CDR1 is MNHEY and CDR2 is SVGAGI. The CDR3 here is CASSRGASGGNEQFF. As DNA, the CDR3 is TGTGCCAGCAGTAGAGGGGCTAGCGGGGGAAATGAGCAGTTCTTC.

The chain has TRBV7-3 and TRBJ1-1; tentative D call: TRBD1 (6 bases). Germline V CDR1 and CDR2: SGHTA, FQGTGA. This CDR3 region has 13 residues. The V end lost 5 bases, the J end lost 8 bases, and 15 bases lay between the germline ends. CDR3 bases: TGTGCCAGCAGCAAGGCAAAAACAGGGGAAGCTTTCTTT. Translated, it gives CASSKAKTGEAFF. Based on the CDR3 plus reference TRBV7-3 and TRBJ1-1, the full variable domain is GAGVSQTPSNKVTEKGKYVELRCDPISGHTALYWYRQSLGQGPEFLIYFQGTGAADDSGLPNDRFFAVRPEGSVSTLKIQRTERGDSAVYLCASSKAKTGEAFFGQGTRLTVV.

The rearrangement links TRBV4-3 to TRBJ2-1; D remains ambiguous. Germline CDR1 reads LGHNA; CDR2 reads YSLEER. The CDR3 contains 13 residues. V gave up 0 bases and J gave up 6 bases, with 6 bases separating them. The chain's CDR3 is CASSQDSGNEQFF. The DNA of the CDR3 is TGCGCCAGCAGCCAAGATTCCGGCAATGAGCAGTTCTTC.

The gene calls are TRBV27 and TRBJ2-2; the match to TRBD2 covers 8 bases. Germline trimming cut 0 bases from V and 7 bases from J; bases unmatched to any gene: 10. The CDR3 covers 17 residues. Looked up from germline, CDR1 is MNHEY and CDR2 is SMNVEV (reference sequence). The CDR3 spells CASSLSWGSGKVGELFF. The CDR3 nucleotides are TGTGCCAGCAGTTTATCTTGGGGTAGCGGGAAAGTCGGGGAGCTGTTTTTT.

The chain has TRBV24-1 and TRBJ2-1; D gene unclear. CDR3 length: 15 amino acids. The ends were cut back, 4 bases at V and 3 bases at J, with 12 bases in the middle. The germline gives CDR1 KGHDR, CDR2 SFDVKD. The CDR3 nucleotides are TGTGCCACCAGTGACCCTCGTGAGGACTACAATGAGCAGTTCTTC. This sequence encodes CATSDPREDYNEQFF.

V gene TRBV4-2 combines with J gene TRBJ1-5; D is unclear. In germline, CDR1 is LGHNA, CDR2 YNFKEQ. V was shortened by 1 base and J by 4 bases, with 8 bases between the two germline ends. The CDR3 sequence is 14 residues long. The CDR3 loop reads CASSQAGGNQPQHF. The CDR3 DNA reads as TGTGCCAGCAGCCAAGCCGGCGGGAATCAGCCCCAGCATTTT.

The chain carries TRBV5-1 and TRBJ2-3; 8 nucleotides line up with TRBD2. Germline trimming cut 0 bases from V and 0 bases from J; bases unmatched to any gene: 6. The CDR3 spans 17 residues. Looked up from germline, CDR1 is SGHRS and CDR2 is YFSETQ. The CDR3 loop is CASSLGAGVRSTDTQYF. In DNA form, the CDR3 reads TGCGCCAGCAGCTTGGGAGCGGGAGTTCGTAGCACAGATACGCAGTATTTT.

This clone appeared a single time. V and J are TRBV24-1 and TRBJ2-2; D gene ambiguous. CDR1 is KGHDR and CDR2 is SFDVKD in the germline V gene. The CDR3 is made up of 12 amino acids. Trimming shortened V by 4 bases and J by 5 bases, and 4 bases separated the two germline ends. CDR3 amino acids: CATSESTGELFF. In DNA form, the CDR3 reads TGTGCCACCAGTGAGAGTACCGGGGAGCTGTTTTTT.

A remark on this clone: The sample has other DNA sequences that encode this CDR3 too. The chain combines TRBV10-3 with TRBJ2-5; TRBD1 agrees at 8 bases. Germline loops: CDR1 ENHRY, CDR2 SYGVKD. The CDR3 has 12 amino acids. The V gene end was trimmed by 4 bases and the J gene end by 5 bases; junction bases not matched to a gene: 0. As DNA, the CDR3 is TGTGCCATCAGTGCAGGGGGCGAGACCCAGTACTTC. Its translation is CAISAGGETQYF.

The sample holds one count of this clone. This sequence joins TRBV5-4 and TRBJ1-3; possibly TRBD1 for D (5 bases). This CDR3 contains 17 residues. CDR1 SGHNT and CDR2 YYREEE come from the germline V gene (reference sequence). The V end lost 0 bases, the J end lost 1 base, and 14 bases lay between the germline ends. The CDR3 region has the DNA TGTGCCAGCAGCTTGGTTTTATTCGGGACTTCTGGAAACACCATATATTTT. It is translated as CASSLVLFGTSGNTIYF. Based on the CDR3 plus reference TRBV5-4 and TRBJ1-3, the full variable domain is ETGVTQSPTHLIKTRGQQVTLRCSSQSGHNTVSWYQQALGQGPQFIFQYYREEENGRGNFPPRFSGLQFPNYSSELNVNALELDDSALYLCASSLVLFGTSGNTIYFGEGSWLTVV.

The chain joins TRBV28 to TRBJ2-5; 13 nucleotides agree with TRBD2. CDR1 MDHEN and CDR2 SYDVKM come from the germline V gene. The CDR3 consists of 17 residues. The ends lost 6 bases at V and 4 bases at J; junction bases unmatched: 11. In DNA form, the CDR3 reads TGTGCCAGCAGCCCCGGGACTAGCGGGATGGTTTCAGAGACCCAGTACTTC. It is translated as CASSPGTSGMVSETQYF.

The chain's CDR3 is CASSRTGASRNTQYF. DNA of the CDR3: TGTGCCAGCAGCCGGACAGGGGCCTCACGAAATACGCAGTATTTT. V and J are TRBV4-2 and TRBJ2-3; 9 nucleotides agree with TRBD1. This CDR3 is 15 amino acids long. Germline CDR1 reads LGHNA; CDR2 reads YNFKEQ. Germline trimming cut 4 bases from V and 7 bases from J; bases unmatched to any gene: 9.

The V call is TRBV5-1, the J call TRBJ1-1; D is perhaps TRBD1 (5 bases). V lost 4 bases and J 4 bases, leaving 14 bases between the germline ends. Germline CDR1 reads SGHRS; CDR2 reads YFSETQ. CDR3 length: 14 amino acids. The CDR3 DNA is TGCGCCAGCAGCCTTGGCCCGACAGCCACTGAAGCTTTCTTT. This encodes CASSLGPTATEAFF.

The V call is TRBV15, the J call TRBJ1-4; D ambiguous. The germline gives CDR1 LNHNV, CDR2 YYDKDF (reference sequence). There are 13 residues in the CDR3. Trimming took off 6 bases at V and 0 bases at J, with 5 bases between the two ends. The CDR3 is CATRRATNEKLFF. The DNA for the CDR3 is TGTGCCACCAGGCGTGCAACTAATGAAAAACTGTTTTTT.

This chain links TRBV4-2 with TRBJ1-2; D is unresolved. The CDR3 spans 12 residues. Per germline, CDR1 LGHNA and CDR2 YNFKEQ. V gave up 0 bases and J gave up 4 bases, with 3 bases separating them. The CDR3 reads CASSQEAYGYTF. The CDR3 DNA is TGTGCCAGCAGCCAAGAAGCCTATGGCTACACCTTC.

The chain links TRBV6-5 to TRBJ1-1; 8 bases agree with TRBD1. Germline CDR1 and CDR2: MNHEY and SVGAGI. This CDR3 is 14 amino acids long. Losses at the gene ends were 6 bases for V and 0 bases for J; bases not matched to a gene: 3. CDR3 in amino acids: CASRAGQVNTEAFF. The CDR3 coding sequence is TGTGCCAGCAGGGCGGGACAGGTGAACACTGAAGCTTTCTTT.